This note documents a single TCR beta chain sequence. All donors came from Russia, were Caucasian and healthy, and spanned ages roughly 6 to 95. Total RNA was isolated from each sample in quantities of at least 5 micrograms. The sample comes from a study of blood T cells in healthy people across ages. Germline lookup yields CDR1 MGHDK and CDR2 SYGVNS. The V gene lost 4 bases and the J gene lost 4 bases, with 19 bases spanning the gap. CDR3 length equals 16 residues. Then a second PCR, running roughly 7 to 11 cycles, was carried out with a sample-barcoded 5' primer and a J-beta primer mix. At least 2.5 million CDR3-containing paired-end reads were obtained per sample. TCRdb analysed the 5' RACE reads with MiXCR anew, one entry per CDR3 protein. Among 1.2 million to 1.5 million distinct CDR3 sequences listed, approximately 59% were seen once.

The material sequenced was blood. The sequence was collected from a man between 18 and 35 years old in good health. V gene TRBV25-1 combines with J gene TRBJ1-1; D uncertain. The CDR3 reads CASSAQRLGSGTEAFF. CDR3 nucleotide sequence: TGTGCCAGCAGTGCCCAAAGGTTGGGGAGCGGCACTGAAGCTTTCTTT. The variable domain in full, with the rest retrieved from reference TRBV25-1 and TRBJ1-1, is EADIYQTPRYLVIGTGKKITLECSQTMGHDKMYWYQQDPGMELHLIHYSYGVNSTEKGDLSSESTVSRIRTEHFPLTLESARPSHTSQYLCASSAQRLGSGTEAFFGQGTRLTVV.